This TCR beta chain came from a study of blood T cell repertoires in COVID-19. In the original processing: Nucleated cell number was recorded as an estimate derived from reference gene primer amplification. Repertoires were generated with immunoSEQ multiplex PCR, while TCRdb's copy carries only in-frame clones and drops some. D and trimming were read from the DNA, whereas the V and J calls and clone size are those reported in that table. The table lists approximately 83,000 clones, approximately 86% of them singletons. The CDR3 runs to 13 residues. Unmatched junction bases numbered 12, after V lost 10 bases and J lost 8 bases. Germline values: CDR1 ENHRY, CDR2 SYGVKD.

The J gene is TRBJ1-2, the V gene TRBV10-3; 8 nucleotides align to TRBD1. Sequences were obtained from peripheral blood. The source of this sequence is a man in his sixties or seventies with acute or convalescent COVID-19. The CDR3 nucleotides read TGTGCCACCTGGGACAGGCTGAGGAAAGGCTACACCTTC. Its translation is CATWDRLRKGYTF.